The rows below give T cell receptor beta chains drawn from one sample of a study of spatial heterogeneity in lung cancer. TCRdb used MiXCR to reprocess the 5' RACE reads, holding one entry per CDR3 protein. The sample holds some 490 distinct CDR3 sequences, about a sixth seen once. The source material was lung tumor tissue, sampled at surgery. All receptors come from a female donor with early-stage non-small cell lung cancer. Both conserved end residues are part of each CDR3. A D gene is named only where the DNA matches it firmly. For some rows the clone size is stated as once, few or many, or as a class when expanded; others skip it.

clone_size: large
v_call: TRBV7-3
j_call: TRBJ2-5
d_call: .
cdr3_aa: CASSLGEETQYF
cdr3_nt: TGTGCCAGCAGCTTGGGTGAGGAGACCCAGTACTTC

clone_size: large
v_call: TRBV14
j_call: TRBJ2-1
d_call: .
cdr3_aa: CASSQARTALGYNEQFF
cdr3_nt: TGTGCCAGCAGCCAAGCGAGGACAGCCCTCGGCTACAATGAGCAGTTCTTC

clone_size: large
v_call: TRBV5-1
j_call: TRBJ2-7
d_call: TRBD1
cdr3_aa: CASSREQGAGEQYF
cdr3_nt: TGCGCCAGCAGCAGAGAACAGGGGGCAGGCGAGCAGTACTTC

clone_size: large
v_call: TRBV6-1
j_call: TRBJ2-7
d_call: .
cdr3_aa: CASSEEVGYEQYF
cdr3_nt: TGTGCCAGCAGTGAGGAGGTAGGCTACGAGCAGTACTTC

clone_size: .
v_call: TRBV6-2/TRBV6-3
j_call: TRBJ1-1
d_call: .
cdr3_aa: CATLYEGALMNTEAFF
cdr3_nt: TGTGCCACCTTATACGAAGGGGCACTCATGAACACTGAAGCTTTCTTT

clone_size: medium-sized
v_call: TRBV28
j_call: TRBJ2-2
d_call: .
cdr3_aa: CASSLMANTGELFF
cdr3_nt: TGTGCCAGCAGTTTAATGGCGAACACCGGGGAGCTGTTTTTT

clone_size: medium-sized
v_call: TRBV28
j_call: TRBJ1-3
d_call: .
cdr3_aa: CASSSSFEGNTIYF
cdr3_nt: TGTGCCAGCAGCTCCTCCTTCGAAGGGAACACCATATATTTT

clone_size: .
v_call: TRBV7-2
j_call: TRBJ2-1
d_call: .
cdr3_aa: CASSTFNEQFF
cdr3_nt: TGTGCCAGCAGCACGTTCAATGAGCAGTTCTTC

clone_size: large
v_call: TRBV7-2
j_call: TRBJ2-7
d_call: .
cdr3_aa: CASSLVGPYEQYF
cdr3_nt: TGTGCCAGCAGCTTAGTGGGACCCTACGAGCAGTACTTC

clone_size: large
v_call: TRBV11-1
j_call: TRBJ2-5
d_call: .
cdr3_aa: CASSLDRFRETQYF
cdr3_nt: TGTGCCAGCAGCCTAGACAGGTTCCGAGAGACCCAGTACTTC

clone_size: .
v_call: TRBV18
j_call: TRBJ2-7
d_call: .
cdr3_aa: CASSLARNYEQYF
cdr3_nt: TGTGCCAGCTCCCTGGCTAGAAACTACGAGCAGTACTTC

clone_size: few
v_call: TRBV27
j_call: TRBJ2-3
d_call: .
cdr3_aa: CASSSRGARLTDTQYF
cdr3_nt: TGTGCCAGCAGTTCCCGGGGGGCGCGATTGACAGATACGCAGTATTTT

clone_size: large
v_call: TRBV9
j_call: TRBJ2-7
d_call: .
cdr3_aa: CASSPADSPGRYF
cdr3_nt: TGTGCCAGCAGCCCGGCGGACAGCCCCGGAAGGTACTTC

clone_size: large
v_call: TRBV7-3
j_call: TRBJ2-1
d_call: TRBD2
cdr3_aa: CASSLRVAGRSSYNEQFF
cdr3_nt: TGTGCCAGCAGCTTAAGAGTAGCGGGGAGGAGCTCCTACAATGAGCAGTTCTTC

clone_size: medium-sized
v_call: TRBV2
j_call: TRBJ1-2
d_call: TRBD1
cdr3_aa: CASSEAGTGAGYTF
cdr3_nt: TGTGCCAGCAGTGAAGCGGGGACAGGGGCTGGCTACACCTTC

clone_size: .
v_call: TRBV24-1
j_call: TRBJ2-2
d_call: TRBD1
cdr3_aa: CATSESGTGRTGELFF
cdr3_nt: TGTGCCACCAGTGAATCTGGGACAGGGCGCACCGGGGAGCTGTTTTTT

clone_size: large
v_call: TRBV2
j_call: TRBJ2-3
d_call: .
cdr3_aa: CASNQQGGGTDTQYF
cdr3_nt: TGTGCCAGCAACCAACAGGGAGGAGGCACAGATACGCAGTATTTT

clone_size: medium-sized
v_call: TRBV19
j_call: TRBJ2-7
d_call: .
cdr3_aa: CASSSSPTARGTYEQYF
cdr3_nt: TGTGCCAGTAGTTCATCACCAACCGCCAGGGGAACCTACGAGCAGTACTTC

clone_size: large
v_call: TRBV6-6
j_call: TRBJ1-2
d_call: .
cdr3_aa: CASSAKGYTF
cdr3_nt: TGTGCCAGCAGTGCGAAGGGCTACACCTTC

clone_size: large
v_call: TRBV18
j_call: TRBJ2-1
d_call: .
cdr3_aa: CASPSEQNNEQFF
cdr3_nt: TGTGCCAGCCCTTCGGAACAGAACAATGAGCAGTTCTTC

clone_size: medium-sized
v_call: TRBV28
j_call: TRBJ2-7
d_call: TRBD2
cdr3_aa: CASSLLGGGTSGDLTSYEQYF
cdr3_nt: TGTGCCAGCAGTTTATTGGGGGGAGGGACTAGCGGGGACCTAACCTCCTACGAGCAGTACTTC

clone_size: medium-sized
v_call: TRBV7-3
j_call: TRBJ2-3
d_call: TRBD1
cdr3_aa: CASSFGGQGTTDTQYF
cdr3_nt: TGTGCCAGCAGCTTTGGCGGACAGGGGACGACAGATACGCAGTATTTT

clone_size: medium-sized
v_call: TRBV28
j_call: TRBJ1-1
d_call: .
cdr3_aa: CASSLTAPPTEAFF
cdr3_nt: TGTGCCAGCAGCCTGACTGCGCCGCCCACTGAAGCTTTCTTT

clone_size: medium-sized
v_call: TRBV29-1
j_call: TRBJ2-4
d_call: .
cdr3_aa: CSVEEARVAKNIQYF
cdr3_nt: TGCAGCGTTGAAGAGGCCAGGGTAGCCAAAAACATTCAGTACTTC

clone_size: large
v_call: TRBV7-2
j_call: TRBJ1-2
d_call: .
cdr3_aa: CASSIDYGYTF
cdr3_nt: TGTGCCAGCAGCATCGACTATGGCTACACCTTC

clone_size: .
v_call: TRBV18
j_call: TRBJ2-1
d_call: TRBD2
cdr3_aa: CASSPRPLAGGEEQFF
cdr3_nt: TGTGCCAGCTCACCTCGACCACTAGCGGGAGGAGAAGAGCAGTTCTTC